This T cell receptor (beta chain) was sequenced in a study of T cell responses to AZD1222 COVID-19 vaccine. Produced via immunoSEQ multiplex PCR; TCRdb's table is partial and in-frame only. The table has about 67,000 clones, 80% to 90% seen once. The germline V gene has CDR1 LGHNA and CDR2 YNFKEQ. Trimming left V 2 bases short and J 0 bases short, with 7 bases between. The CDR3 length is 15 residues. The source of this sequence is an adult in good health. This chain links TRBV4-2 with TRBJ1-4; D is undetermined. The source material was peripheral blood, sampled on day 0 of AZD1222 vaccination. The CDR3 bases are TGTGCCAGCAGCCAACAGAGTCCAACTAATGAAAAACTGTTTTTT. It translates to CASSQQSPTNEKLFF.